The clone carrying this T cell receptor beta chain was seen repeatedly, ten times or more. Its specificity is not known. This specimen belongs to a study of breast tumors, draining lymph nodes, adjacent tissues. TCRdb passed the multiplex PCR reads through MiXCR, listing each CDR3 protein once. The sample consists of 140,000 or so distinct CDR3 sequences, 30% to 35% of them appearing once. General observations from the study: Findings are consistent with lymph node origin and intratumoral expansion of most tumor T cells. Tumors had less TCR diversity than lymph nodes, more than nontumor tissue. Tumor T cell lymph node origin was a supported hypothesis, not proven.

The lymph nodes were axillary draining lymph nodes from breast cancer patients. The clonotype comes from a female donor with breast cancer. Some clones in this sample may be carry-over from other donors' samples. Sequenced material: axillary lymph node tissue.

DNA for the CDR3: TGTGCCAGCAGCCCCAATATTGACTCCTCTGGAAACACCATATATTTT. Amino acid sequence: CASSPNIDSSGNTIYF. This chain links TRBV7-6 with TRBJ1-3, with D uncertain. V was pared by 5 bases and J by 0 bases, with 14 bases between. This CDR3 is built from 16 residues. Germline lookup yields CDR1 SGHVS and CDR2 FNYEAQ.